This record concerns one TCR beta chain sequence. This record belongs to a study of Tregs in tolerant kidney transplant recipients. TCRdb's table, derived via immunoSEQ multiplex PCR, lists solely in-frame clones and lacks some. In the table there are about 110,000 clones, around 87% of which are singletons. V was pared by 5 bases and J by 0 bases, with 12 bases between. The germline V gene encodes CDR1 SGHTA and CDR2 FQGNSA. The CDR3 is 15 residues long. The V gene is TRBV7-2, the J gene TRBJ2-3; D uncertain. The clonotype originates from a human donor who received a combined kidney and bone marrow transplant. The source material was CD4+ T cells from blood, sampled before the transplant. This CDR3 reads CASSQPAGSTDTQYF. CDR3 DNA: TGTGCCAGCAGCCAGCCGGCAGGTAGCACAGATACGCAGTATTTT.